These 7 T cell receptor beta chains were all obtained from the same sample, sequenced in a study of T cell clonality in common variable immunodeficiency. Some clones are missing from TCRdb's copy, which holds only in-frame ones; the method was immunoSEQ multiplex PCR. Singletons are absent from the sample, which has 40,000 to 60,000 clones. What was sequenced was peripheral blood mononuclear cells. Receptors were obtained from a person aged 18 to 70 in good health.

This clone has more than one count but fewer than ten. The sequence runs out 3 residues before the end of the CDR3; the remainder is reconstructed from the germline J gene. The chain joins TRBV19 to TRBJ1-1; D remains ambiguous. The V end was cut by 6 bases, the J end by 3 bases, with 14 bases between. The V gene's germline CDR1 is LNHDA and CDR2 SQIVND (reference sequence). This CDR3 contains 14 residues. CDR3 in amino acids: CASSAGRGYTEAFF. CDR3 DNA (partial): TGTGCCAGTAGCGCGGGTCGGGGTTACACTGAA.

This clone came up many times. Read data end 3 residues before the CDR3 end; the end is taken from the germline J gene. The rearrangement uses TRBV20-1 and TRBJ2-1; TRBD2 agrees at 13 bases. Trimming took 5 bases from V and 6 from J; bases not matched to a gene: 4. Germline CDR1 is DFQATT and CDR2 is SNEGSKA (reference sequence). CDR3 size: 14 residues. Partial CDR3 DNA: TGCAGTGCTGCGACTAGCGGGGGGATCAATGAG. It translates to CSAATSGGINE. The CDR3 in full is CSAATSGGINEQFF.

A word on this clone: The CDR3 extends 3 residues past the end of the read, so its final part is completed from the germline J gene. V is TRBV18 and J is TRBJ1-2; possibly TRBD1 for D (5 bases). The V and J ends lost 3 bases and 5 bases respectively, with 10 bases between them. This CDR3 has 13 residues. Germline CDR1 reads KGHSH; CDR2 reads LQKENI. Incomplete CDR3 DNA: TGTGCCAGCTCACCCGACAGCCGGTATGGC. This encodes CASSPDSRYG. The full-length CDR3 reads as CASSPDSRYGYTF.

This clone appeared many times. The CDR3 extends 3 residues past the end of the read, so its final part is completed from the germline J gene. J is TRBJ1-5 and V is TRBV5-1; D gene ambiguous. V gave up 0 bases and J gave up 5 bases, with 6 bases separating them. The CDR3 runs 13 residues. Per germline, CDR1 SGHRS and CDR2 YFSETQ. Incomplete CDR3 DNA: TGCGCCAGCAGCTTGGACTTGGATCAGCCC. Residues: CASSLDLDQP. The whole CDR3 is CASSLDLDQPQHF.

This clone was detected many times. Sequencing ends 3 residues short of the CDR3 end; the germline J gene provides the rest. The chain carries TRBV4-1 and TRBJ2-1; D is possibly TRBD2 (6 bases). V was pared by 2 bases and J by 5 bases, with 16 bases between. Per germline, CDR1 MGHRA and CDR2 YSYEKL. This CDR3 has 16 residues. This CDR3 is CASSQIGLAPNNEQFF. CDR3 DNA (partial): TGCGCCAGCAGCCAAATAGGGCTAGCGCCCAACAATGAG.

This clone appeared a few times. The part of the CDR3 DNA that was read is TGTGCCAGCGGTGAGGGGGCCAATTCACCG. It yields the protein CASGEGANSP. The whole CDR3 protein is CASGEGANSPLFF. V usage is TRBV6-2 or TRBV6-3 and J usage is TRBJ2-2, with 7 bases fitting TRBD1. The read halts 3 residues ahead of the CDR3 end, with the missing end drawn from the germline J gene. Germline-derived CDR1 and CDR2 are MNHEY and SVGEGT. CDR3 length: 13 residues.

Regarding this clone: This may arise from a read error, as a much more abundant clone is one base away. Read sequence stops 3 residues before the CDR3 end, and the germline J gene provides the missing end. The chain links TRBV19 to TRBJ2-3; D possibly corresponds to TRBD2 (6 bases). The CDR3 consists of 14 residues. CDR1 is LNHDA and CDR2 is SQIVND in the germline V gene (reference sequence). The part of the CDR3 DNA that was read is TGTGCCGGTAGTATTCAGGAGGGTTCAGATACG. Amino acid sequence: CAGSIQEGSDT. The complete CDR3 reads CAGSIQEGSDTQYF.